This is a list of T cell receptor beta chains from one sample in a study of Tregs in tolerant kidney transplant recipients. Profiling relied on immunoSEQ multiplex PCR, and the TCRdb table lists in-frame clones only, not all of them. The sample records 68,000 or so clones, over 80% being singletons. The sample was CD4+ T cells from blood. The source is a human donor in good health. The CDR3 runs from the conserved cysteine through the conserved F or W. D genes are given only for firm matches. Not every row has a clone size; where given, it reads once, few, many or a size class.

CDR3 length	D gene	V gene	clone size	J gene	CDR3 protein	CDR3 DNA
16	.	TRBV4-2	.	TRBJ2-3	CASSQDGTHRTDTQYF	TGTGCCAGCAGCCAAGATGGAACCCACCGCACAGATACGCAGTATTTT
16	TRBD1	TRBV7-9	.	TRBJ2-2	CASSSWTGVATGELFF	TGTGCCAGCAGCTCCTGGACAGGGGTTGCCACCGGGGAGCTGTTTTTT
17	TRBD2	TRBV7-9	.	TRBJ2-2	CASSLSLGSGSTGELFF	TGTGCCAGCAGCTTAAGCTTGGGAAGCGGGAGTACCGGGGAGCTGTTTTTT
14	.	TRBV4-1	few	TRBJ1-5	CASSSTGLNQPQHF	TGCGCCAGCAGCTCCACAGGGTTAAATCAGCCCCAGCATTTT
13	.	TRBV6-5	.	TRBJ1-1	CASSRDSSTEAFF	TGTGCCAGCAGTCGCGACAGCTCCACTGAAGCTTTCTTT
13	TRBD2	TRBV30	.	TRBJ2-2	CAWSYSGTGELFF	TGTGCCTGGAGCTATAGCGGGACCGGGGAGCTGTTTTTT
14	.	TRBV6-5	.	TRBJ1-5	CASSDGYSNQPQHF	TGTGCCAGCAGCGATGGATATAGCAATCAGCCCCAGCATTTT
13	.	TRBV6-6	.	TRBJ1-2	CASSRGVLYGYTF	TGTGCCAGCAGCCGAGGGGTCCTCTATGGCTACACCTTC
15	TRBD2	TRBV5-1	.	TRBJ2-1	CASSLVAGVDNEQFF	TGCGCCAGCAGCTTGGTAGCGGGAGTAGACAATGAGCAGTTCTTC
15	.	TRBV7-9	few	TRBJ2-1	CASSPGRRSYNEQFF	TGTGCCAGCAGCCCGGGGCGGCGTTCCTACAATGAGCAGTTCTTC
14	TRBD1	TRBV7-8	.	TRBJ1-2	CASSALQGNIGYTF	TGTGCCAGCAGCGCCCTACAGGGGAACATTGGCTACACCTTC
14	.	TRBV27	.	TRBJ1-2	CASSSLGRNYGYTF	TGTGCCAGCAGTTCCTTGGGACGGAACTATGGCTACACCTTC
18	TRBD1	TRBV5-1	.	TRBJ2-5	CASRFSNTMDRGLETQYF	TGCGCCAGCAGATTCTCGAATACTATGGACAGGGGGCTCGAGACCCAGTACTTC
14	TRBD2	TRBV11-3	.	TRBJ2-1	CASSRSGLADLGFF	TGTGCCAGCAGCCGGTCGGGACTAGCGGATTTGGGGTTCTTC
16	TRBD2	TRBV5-1	few	TRBJ2-5	CASSSGGLAGGRTQYF	TGCGCCAGCAGCTCCGGAGGACTAGCGGGGGGGCGAACCCAGTACTTC
16	TRBD2	TRBV5-1	.	TRBJ2-7	CASSLSTAGGWAEQYF	TGCGCCAGCAGCTTAAGTACAGCGGGAGGGTGGGCCGAGCAGTACTTC
15	.	TRBV7-6	.	TRBJ2-2	CASSLGLAVPGELFF	TGTGCCAGCAGCTTAGGTCTGGCCGTACCAGGGGAGCTGTTTTTT
14	.	TRBV10-1	.	TRBJ2-5	CTSSQLAPEETQYF	TGCACCAGCAGCCAACTAGCCCCGGAAGAGACCCAGTACTTC
15	TRBD1	TRBV5-6	.	TRBJ1-3	CASSRQGRTGNTIYF	TGTGCCAGCAGCCGACAGGGAAGAACTGGAAACACCATATATTTT
17	TRBD1	TRBV11-1	.	TRBJ2-7	CASSYNGQGAGAYEQYF	TGTGCCAGCAGCTACAACGGACAGGGGGCAGGGGCCTACGAGCAGTACTTC
14	.	TRBV9	.	TRBJ2-3	CASSVARGTDTQYF	TGTGCCAGCAGCGTAGCCAGGGGCACAGATACGCAGTATTTT
13	.	TRBV10-3	.	TRBJ2-1	CAISEKGRDEQFF	TGTGCCATCAGTGAGAAGGGTAGGGATGAGCAGTTCTTC
14	.	TRBV19	.	TRBJ2-3	CASSEARRPDTQYF	TGTGCCAGTAGTGAGGCTCGCCGGCCCGATACGCAGTATTTT
15	TRBD2	TRBV5-6	.	TRBJ2-5	CASTTHMGGQETQYF	TGTGCCAGCACCACCCACATGGGGGGGCAAGAGACCCAGTACTTC
14	.	TRBV18	.	TRBJ1-6	CASSPQRGNSPLHF	TGTGCCAGCTCCCCCCAACGGGGAAACTCACCCCTCCACTTT
14	.	TRBV7-8	once	TRBJ2-3	CASSLMVPPDTQYF	TGTGCCAGCAGCTTAATGGTTCCCCCAGATACGCAGTATTTT
17	.	TRBV13	.	TRBJ2-6	CASSLRLFASGANVLTF	TGTGCCAGCAGCCTACGACTCTTTGCCTCTGGGGCCAACGTCCTGACTTTC
14	.	TRBV7-2	.	TRBJ2-2	CASSLVRETGELFF	TGTGCCAGCAGCTTAGTAAGGGAAACCGGGGAGCTGTTTTTT
15	.	TRBV7-9	.	TRBJ1-4	CASSFDRSTNEKLFF	TGTGCCAGCAGCTTCGACAGATCAACTAATGAAAAACTGTTTTTT
13	.	TRBV6-4	once	TRBJ2-3	CASSRDPTDTQYF	TGTGCCAGCAGCCGGGACCCCACAGATACGCAGTATTTT
12	.	TRBV21-1	.	TRBJ1-4	CASSAPTEKLFF	TGTGCCAGCAGCGCACCTACTGAAAAACTGTTTTTT
14	.	TRBV11-3	.	TRBJ2-7	CASSLGPGVEEQYF	TGTGCCAGCAGCTTAGGTCCAGGGGTGGAGGAGCAGTACTTC
15	.	TRBV5-1	.	TRBJ2-7	CASSLGGGETYEQYF	TGCGCCAGCAGCTTGGGGGGCGGAGAAACCTACGAGCAGTACTTC
13	.	TRBV5-6	.	TRBJ2-3	CASSQDSRKAQYF	TGTGCCAGCAGCCAAGACTCGCGCAAGGCGCAGTATTTT
16	.	TRBV15	.	TRBJ1-3	CATSRGGRTSGNTIYF	TGTGCCACCAGCAGAGGCGGACGGACCTCTGGAAACACCATATATTTT
12	.	TRBV2	.	TRBJ2-5	CASSEGYETQYF	TGTGCCAGCAGTGAAGGGTATGAGACCCAGTACTTC
15	TRBD2	TRBV27	.	TRBJ2-1	CASSLLAGVNNEQFF	TGTGCCAGCAGTTTACTAGCGGGAGTTAACAATGAGCAGTTCTTC
12	.	TRBV6-6	.	TRBJ1-1	CASSKVPSRGFF	TGTGCCAGCAGTAAGGTGCCATCCCGTGGTTTCTTT
16	TRBD2	TRBV5-4	.	TRBJ2-3	CASSLAGGRGTDTQYF	TGTGCCAGCAGCTTGGCGGGGGGACGGGGAACAGATACGCAGTATTTT
11	.	TRBV29-1	few	TRBJ2-7	CSVRQGGEQYF	TGCAGCGTGAGACAGGGAGGGGAGCAGTACTTC
17	TRBD2	TRBV4-1	.	TRBJ2-7	CASSPAGLASIAREQYF	TGCGCCAGCAGCCCCGCGGGACTAGCGTCAATCGCGAGGGAGCAGTACTTC
16	TRBD1	TRBV7-2	.	TRBJ1-2	CASSPHRTGEDYGYTF	TGTGCCAGCAGCCCCCACCGGACAGGGGAGGACTATGGCTACACCTTC
12	.	TRBV4-1	few	TRBJ1-4	CASSQGGEKLFF	TGCGCCAGCAGCCAAGGCGGTGAAAAACTGTTTTTT
20	.	TRBV15	.	TRBJ1-1	CATSRDRRAPGVGASYEAFF	TGTGCCACCAGCAGAGATAGGAGGGCTCCTGGGGTGGGAGCCTCTTATGAAGCTTTCTTT
13	TRBD1	TRBV29-1	.	TRBJ2-1	CSVVGTAYNEQFF	TGCAGCGTTGTTGGGACAGCCTACAATGAGCAGTTCTTC
14	.	TRBV6-4	.	TRBJ2-3	CASAPGLGTDTQYF	TGTGCCAGCGCACCGGGACTGGGCACAGATACGCAGTATTTT
13	.	TRBV7-9	.	TRBJ1-1	CASSLFENTEAFF	TGTGCCAGCAGCTTATTTGAGAACACTGAAGCTTTCTTT